This T cell receptor beta chain was identified during a study of cytomegalovirus exposure and HLA in healthy donors. Researchers ran the PCR with 60 Vbeta and 13 Jbeta primers. Assay used: immunoSEQ multiplex PCR; TCRdb lists only in-frame clones, some missing. Of 140,000 to 150,000 clones listed, roughly 10% are singletons. This clone has just a few counts. This sequence was found in a male donor in good health and CMV-seronegative. The specimen was PBMCs.

This CDR3 is CASSQSWGGLDTQYF. The CDR3 nucleotides are TGTGCCAGCAGCCAATCCTGGGGGGGCCTAGATACGCAGTATTTT. This sequence joins TRBV7-2 and TRBJ2-3, with TRBD2 as a possible D gene (7 bases). Germline V gene data show CDR1 as SGHTA and CDR2 as FQGNSA. CDR3 length: 15 residues. The V and J ends lost 5 bases and 5 bases respectively, with 17 bases between them.